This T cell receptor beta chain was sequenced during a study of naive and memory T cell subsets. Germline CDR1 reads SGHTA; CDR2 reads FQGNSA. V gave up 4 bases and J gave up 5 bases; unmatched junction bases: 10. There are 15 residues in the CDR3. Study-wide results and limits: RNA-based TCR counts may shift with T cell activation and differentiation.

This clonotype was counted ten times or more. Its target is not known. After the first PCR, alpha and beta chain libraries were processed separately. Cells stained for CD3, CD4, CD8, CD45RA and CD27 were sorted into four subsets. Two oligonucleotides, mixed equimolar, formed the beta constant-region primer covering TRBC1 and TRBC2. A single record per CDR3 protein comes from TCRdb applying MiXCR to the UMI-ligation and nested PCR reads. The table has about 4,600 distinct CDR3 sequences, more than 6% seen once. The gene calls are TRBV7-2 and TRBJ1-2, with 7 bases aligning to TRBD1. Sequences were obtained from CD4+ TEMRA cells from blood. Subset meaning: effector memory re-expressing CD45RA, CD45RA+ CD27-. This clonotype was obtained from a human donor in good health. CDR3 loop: CASSYGTEQYYGYTF. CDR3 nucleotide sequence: TGTGCCAGCAGCTATGGGACAGAACAATATTATGGCTACACCTTC. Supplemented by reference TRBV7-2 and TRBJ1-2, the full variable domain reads GAGVSQSPSNKVTEKGKDVELRCDPISGHTALYWYRQSLGQGLEFLIYFQGNSAPDKSGLPSDRFSAERTGGSVSTLTIQRTQQEDSAVYLCASSYGTEQYYGYTFGSGTRLTVV.